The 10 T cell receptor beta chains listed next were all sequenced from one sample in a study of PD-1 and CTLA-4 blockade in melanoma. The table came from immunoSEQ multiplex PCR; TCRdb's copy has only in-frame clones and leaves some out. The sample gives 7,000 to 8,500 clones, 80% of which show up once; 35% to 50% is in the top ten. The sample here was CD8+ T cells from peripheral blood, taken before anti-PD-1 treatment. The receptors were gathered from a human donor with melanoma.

CDR3 coding DNA: TGTGCCAGCAGCTTAGTGGGACTAGCGAACGAGCAGTACTTC. Amino acids: CASSLVGLANEQYF. This chain uses TRBV7-8 with TRBJ2-7, with 10 bases fitting TRBD2. Germline-derived CDR1 and CDR2 are SGHVS and FQNEAQ. The J segment lost 5 bases and the V segment lost 1 base, leaving 2 bases of the junction unmatched. The CDR3 is 14 amino acids.

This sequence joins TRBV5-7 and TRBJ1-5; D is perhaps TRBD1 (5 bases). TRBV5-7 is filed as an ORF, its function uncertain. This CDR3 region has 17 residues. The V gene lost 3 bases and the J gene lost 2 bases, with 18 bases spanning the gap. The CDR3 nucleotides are TGTGCCAGCAGCTCCAGCGACGCTTGGGGGGGCAATCAGCCCCAGCATTTT. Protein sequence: CASSSSDAWGGNQPQHF.

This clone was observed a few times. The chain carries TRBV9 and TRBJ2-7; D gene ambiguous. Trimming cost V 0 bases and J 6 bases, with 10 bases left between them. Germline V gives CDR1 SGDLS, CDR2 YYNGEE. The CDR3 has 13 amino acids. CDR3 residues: CASSVETFGEQYF. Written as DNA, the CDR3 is TGTGCCAGCAGCGTAGAGACTTTCGGCGAGCAGTACTTC.

CDR3 residues: CASSQEEGYTEAFF. CDR3 nucleotide sequence: TGCGCCAGCAGCCAAGAGGAAGGGTACACTGAAGCTTTCTTT. The chain uses TRBV4-3 and TRBJ1-1; D is uncertain. Germline CDR1 and CDR2: LGHNA and YSLEER. The CDR3 is 14 residues long. Trimming cost V 0 bases and J 3 bases, with 8 bases left between them.

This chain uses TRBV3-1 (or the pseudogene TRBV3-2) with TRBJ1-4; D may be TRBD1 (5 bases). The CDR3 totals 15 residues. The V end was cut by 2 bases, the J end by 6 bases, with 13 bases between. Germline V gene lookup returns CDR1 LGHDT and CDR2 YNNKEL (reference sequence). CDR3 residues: CASSQSGQEDEKLFF. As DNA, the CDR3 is TGTGCCAGCAGCCAATCTGGACAAGAGGATGAAAAACTGTTTTTT.

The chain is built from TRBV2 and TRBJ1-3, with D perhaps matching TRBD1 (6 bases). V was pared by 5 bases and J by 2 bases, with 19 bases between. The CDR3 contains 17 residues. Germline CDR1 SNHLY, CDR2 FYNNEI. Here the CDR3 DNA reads TGTGCCAGCAGTTTTTACGCCCAGGGGCGGCCTGGAAACACCATATATTTT. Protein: CASSFYAQGRPGNTIYF.

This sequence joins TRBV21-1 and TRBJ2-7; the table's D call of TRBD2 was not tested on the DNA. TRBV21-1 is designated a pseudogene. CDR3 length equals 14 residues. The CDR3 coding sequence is TGTGCCAGCAGCGGAGCGGGAGAGTCCTACGAGCAGTACTTC. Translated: CASSGAGESYEQYF.

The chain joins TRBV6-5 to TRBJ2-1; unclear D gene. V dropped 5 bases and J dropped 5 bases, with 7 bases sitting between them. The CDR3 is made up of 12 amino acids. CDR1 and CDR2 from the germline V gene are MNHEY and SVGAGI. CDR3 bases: TGTGCCAGCAGTCCTAATAACAATGAGCAGTTCTTC. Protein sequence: CASSPNNNEQFF.

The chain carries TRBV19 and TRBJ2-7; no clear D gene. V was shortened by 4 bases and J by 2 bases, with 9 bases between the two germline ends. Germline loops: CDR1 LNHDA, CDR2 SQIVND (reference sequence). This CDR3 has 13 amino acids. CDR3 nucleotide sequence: TGTGCCAGTAGTAGGACCCTAGCCTACGAGCAGTACTTC. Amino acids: CASSRTLAYEQYF.

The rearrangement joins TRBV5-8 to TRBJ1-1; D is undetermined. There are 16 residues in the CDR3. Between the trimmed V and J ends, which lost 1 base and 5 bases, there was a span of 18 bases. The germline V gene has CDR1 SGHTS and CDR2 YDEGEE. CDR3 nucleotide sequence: TGTGCCAGCAGCTTGAGAGTACAACTCCCGAAGACTGAAGCTTTCTTT. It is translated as CASSLRVQLPKTEAFF.